This T cell receptor beta chain was found in a study of blood T cell repertoires in COVID-19. Background on the study: COVID-19 samples from acute and convalescent phases originated in the United States, Italy and Spain. Sources were T cells, B-cell-depleted T cells, or PBMCs; the material itself was cDNA or gDNA.

The authors' processing: Amplification of reference gene primers provided the estimated nucleated cell counts. Generated by immunoSEQ multiplex PCR, the TCRdb table keeps only in-frame clones and is missing some. V, J and clone size are those of that table, while D and trimming were read from the DNA. The repertoire consists of approximately 280,000 clones, with around 86% occurring once and the leading ten covering less than 3%. Those who participated ranged in age from about 18 to 89 years and resided in about two dozen US areas. The CDR3 contains 15 residues. Trimming took 1 base from V and 3 from J, leaving 11 bases between them. Germline lookup yields CDR1 SGHKS and CDR2 YYEKEE (reference sequence).

The sequence derives from a woman between 18 and 30 years old who had recovered from COVID-19. V is TRBV5-5 and J is TRBJ2-1; D gene ambiguous. What was sequenced was PBMCs or T cells enriched from blood (not recorded which). CDR3 sequence: CASSLSRAHYNEQFF. The DNA for the CDR3 is TGTGCCAGCAGCTTGAGCAGAGCGCACTACAATGAGCAGTTCTTC.